Each of the 11 T cell receptor beta chains below was sequenced from the same sample in a study of molecular identifiers for immune sequencing clone quantification. TCRdb reprocessed the PCR reads via MiXCR and lists one record per CDR3 protein. The sample has about 640,000 distinct CDR3 sequences, around 20% seen once. The sequenced sample was naive CD8+ T cells from blood, with Jurkat cell RNA spiked in. The sample's subset: FACS-sorted CD8+CD4-CCR7+CD45RA+ naive T cells. These receptors all come from a human donor in good health. Some libraries in this study had Jurkat cell RNA spiked in.

The chain joins TRBV20-1 to TRBJ1-5; 8 bases map to TRBD1. The CDR3 consists of 14 residues. Trimming at V came to 2 bases and at J to 4 bases, leaving 4 bases not matched to a gene. Germline V gene data show CDR1 as DFQATT and CDR2 as SNEGSKA (reference sequence). DNA for the CDR3: TGCAGTGCTAGACCGGACAGGGAAAATCAGCCCCAGCATTTT. This translates into CSARPDRENQPQHF.

As for this clonotype: Just one base apart from a much larger clone, this may be a read error. V gene TRBV4-3 combines with J gene TRBJ1-4; maybe TRBD1 (5 bases). The CDR3 is 19 residues long. Germline V gene sequence: CDR1 LGHNA, CDR2 YSLEER. Here the CDR3 reads CASSRHHRFSGTDNEKLSF. The CDR3 nucleotides are TGCGCCAGCAGCCGTCATCACCGCTTCTCCGGGACGGATAATGAAAAACTGTCTTTT.

Only one count was recorded for this clonotype. With a much larger clone just one base away, this may be a read error. The chain joins TRBV12-3 or TRBV12-4 to TRBJ2-5; D is unresolved. This CDR3 has 15 amino acids. V lost 8 bases and J lost 1, with 17 bases in between. The CDR3 reads CASAKQRPSQETQYF. The CDR3, as DNA: TGTGCCAGCGCCAAACAGAGACCGAGCCAAGAGACCCAGTACTTC.

The V gene is TRBV27, the J gene TRBJ2-3; 10 nucleotides agree with TRBD2. The germline gives CDR1 MNHEY, CDR2 SMNVEV (reference sequence). This CDR3 is 17 amino acids long. V was pared by 5 bases and J by 1 base, with 9 bases of the junction left unmatched. CDR3 residues: CASSLGGLAGGTDTQYF. The CDR3 DNA is TGTGCCAGCAGTCTGGGGGGGCTAGCGGGGGGCACAGATACGCAGTATTTT.

The sample holds a few counts of this clonotype. This chain links TRBV6-6 with TRBJ2-1; no firm D call. Looked up from germline, CDR1 is MNHNY and CDR2 is SVGAGI (reference sequence). V was pared by 4 bases and J by 4 bases, with 20 bases between. The CDR3 totals 17 residues. The CDR3 DNA reads TGTGCCAGCAGTTTAAACCCCGGAGCTGAACAGTACAATGAGCAGTTCTTC. Its translation: CASSLNPGAEQYNEQFF.

As regards this clonotype: This clone may be a read error of a much larger clone one base away. The V call is TRBV20-1, the J call TRBJ2-1; the D gene is possibly TRBD2 (6 bases). The end of the DNA is better explained by TRBJ2-7, so the J call may be wrong. The V gene's germline CDR1 is DFQATT and CDR2 SNEGSKA (reference sequence). The CDR3 runs 13 residues. DNA for the CDR3: TGCAGTGCTAGGGGAACTAGCAGGAATGAGCAGTACTTC. It codes for CSARGTSRNEQYF.

This clonotype was found many times. V and J are TRBV12-3 or TRBV12-4 and TRBJ2-5; D is ambiguous. V was clipped by 6 bases and J by 2 bases, with 7 bases between them. The length of the CDR3 is 12 residues. As DNA, the CDR3 is TGTGCCAGCAGCTTGGGGCAAGAGACCCAGTACTTC. This sequence encodes CASSLGQETQYF.

This clonotype was detected ten times or more. This CDR3 is CAWSVLGQGDTEAFF. Written as DNA, the CDR3 is TGTGCCTGGAGTGTACTAGGGCAGGGTGACACTGAAGCTTTCTTT. V and J are TRBV30 and TRBJ1-1, with a weak D call TRBD1 (5 bases). Germline V CDR1 and CDR2: GTSNPN, SVGIG (reference sequence). The CDR3 length is 15 residues. Trimming cost V 0 bases and J 3 bases, with 14 bases left between them.

CDR3 region: CASSQQNPYGYTF. In DNA, the CDR3 is TGCGCCAGCAGCCAACAGAATCCCTATGGCTACACCTTC. The V and J genes are TRBV5-1 and TRBJ1-2; the D is unclear. The CDR3 runs to 13 residues. V was pared by 4 bases and J by 4 bases, with 11 bases between. Germline V gene data show CDR1 as SGHRS and CDR2 as YFSETQ.

J is TRBJ1-5 and V is TRBV19; unclear D gene. This CDR3 is 16 amino acids long. V was cut by 3 bases and J by 5 bases, with 17 bases left in between. Looked up from germline, CDR1 is LNHDA and CDR2 is SQIVND (reference sequence). The CDR3 protein is CASSILVGPADQPQHF. The CDR3 DNA follows: TGTGCCAGTAGTATCTTGGTTGGACCGGCGGATCAGCCCCAGCATTTT.

This clonotype occurred once. A much larger clone is a single base away; this may be a read error. The chain is built from TRBV21-1 and TRBJ2-3. TRBV21-1 is recorded as a pseudogene. The CDR3 covers 15 residues. The CDR3 DNA reads as TGTGCCGGCAGCAAAGAGGAAGGTAACCATGGTACGCAGTATTTT. Translated: CAGSKEEGNHGTQYF.